This TCR beta chain was recovered during a study of T cell changes during pregnancy in multiple sclerosis. TCRdb's table, derived via immunoSEQ multiplex PCR, lists solely in-frame clones and lacks some. The sample consists of some 99,000 clones, roughly nine tenths of them appearing once. This CDR3 is built from 14 residues. V shed 2 bases and J 5 bases; nucleotides not matched to a gene: 2. Germline CDR1 MNHNS, CDR2 SASEGT. This clone is categorized as medium-sized (0.01 to 0.1%). J is TRBJ1-5 and V is TRBV6-1; 8 positions match TRBD1. The starting material was peripheral blood, obtained after pregnancy. The TCR comes from a female donor in good health, enrolled as a control in a pregnancy study. The CDR3 DNA reads as TGTGCCAGCAGTGAATGGACAGGGCATCAGCCCCAGCATTTT. Protein: CASSEWTGHQPQHF.